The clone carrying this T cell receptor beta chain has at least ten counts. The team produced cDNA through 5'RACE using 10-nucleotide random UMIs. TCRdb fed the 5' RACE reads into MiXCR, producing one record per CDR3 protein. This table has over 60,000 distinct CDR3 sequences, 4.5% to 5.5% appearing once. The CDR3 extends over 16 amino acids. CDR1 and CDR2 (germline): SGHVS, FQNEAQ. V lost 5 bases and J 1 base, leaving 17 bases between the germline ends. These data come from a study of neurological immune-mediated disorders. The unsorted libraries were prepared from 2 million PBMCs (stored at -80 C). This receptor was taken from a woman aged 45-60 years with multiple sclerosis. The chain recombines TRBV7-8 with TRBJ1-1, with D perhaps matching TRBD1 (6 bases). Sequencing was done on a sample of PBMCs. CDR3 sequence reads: CASSPRGADRNTEAFF. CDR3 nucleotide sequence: TGTGCCAGCAGCCCTAGGGGGGCCGACAGGAACACTGAAGCTTTCTTT.